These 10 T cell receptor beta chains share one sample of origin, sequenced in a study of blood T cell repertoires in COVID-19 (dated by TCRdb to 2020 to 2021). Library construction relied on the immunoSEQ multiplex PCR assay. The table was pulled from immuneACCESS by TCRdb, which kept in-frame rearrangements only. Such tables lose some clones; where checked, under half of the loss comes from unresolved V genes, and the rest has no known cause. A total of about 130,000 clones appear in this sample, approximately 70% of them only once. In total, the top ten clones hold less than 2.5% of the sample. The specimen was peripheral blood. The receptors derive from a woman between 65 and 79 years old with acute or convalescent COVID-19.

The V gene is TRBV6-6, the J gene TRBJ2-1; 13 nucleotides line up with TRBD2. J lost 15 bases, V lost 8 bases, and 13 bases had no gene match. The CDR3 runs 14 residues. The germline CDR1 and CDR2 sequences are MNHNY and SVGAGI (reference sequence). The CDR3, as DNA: TGTGCCAGCGCCCCAGGACTAGCGGGAGATCGCGCGTTCTTC. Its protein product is CASAPGLAGDRAFF.

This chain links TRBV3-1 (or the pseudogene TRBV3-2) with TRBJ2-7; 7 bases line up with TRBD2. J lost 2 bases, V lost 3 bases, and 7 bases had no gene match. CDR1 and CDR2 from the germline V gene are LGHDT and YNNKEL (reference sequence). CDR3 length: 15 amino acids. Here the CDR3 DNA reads TGTGCCAGCAGCCATCGAGGCGGGGGTCCCTACGAGCAGTACTTC. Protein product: CASSHRGGGPYEQYF.

CDR3 sequence reads: CASRGTGGLSGYTF. DNA of the CDR3: TGTGCCAGCAGGGGGACAGGGGGGTTGAGCGGCTACACCTTC. The chain combines TRBV2 with TRBJ1-2, with TRBD1 matching over 11 bases. V shed 6 bases, J shed 8 bases, and the junction held 8 bases outside the gene matches. In germline, CDR1 is SNHLY, CDR2 FYNNEI. This CDR3 region has 14 residues.

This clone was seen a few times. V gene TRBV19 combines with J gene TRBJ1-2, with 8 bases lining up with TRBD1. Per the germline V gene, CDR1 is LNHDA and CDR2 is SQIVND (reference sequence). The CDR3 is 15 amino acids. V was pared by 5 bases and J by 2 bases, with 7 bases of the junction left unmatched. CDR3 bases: TGTGCCAGTAGTGGACAGGGAACAATGAACTATGGCTACACCTTC. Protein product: CASSGQGTMNYGYTF.

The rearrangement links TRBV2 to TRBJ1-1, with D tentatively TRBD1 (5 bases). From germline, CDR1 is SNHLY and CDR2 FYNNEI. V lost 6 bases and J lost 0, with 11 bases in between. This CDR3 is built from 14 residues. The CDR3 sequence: CASSAQVVNTEAFF. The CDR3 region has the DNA TGTGCCAGCAGCGCACAGGTAGTGAACACTGAAGCTTTCTTT.

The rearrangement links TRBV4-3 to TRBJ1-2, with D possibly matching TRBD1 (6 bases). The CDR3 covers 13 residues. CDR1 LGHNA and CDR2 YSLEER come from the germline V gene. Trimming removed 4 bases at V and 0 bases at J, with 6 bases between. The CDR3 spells CASSRDTNYGYTF. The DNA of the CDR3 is TGCGCCAGCAGCCGGGACACTAACTATGGCTACACCTTC.

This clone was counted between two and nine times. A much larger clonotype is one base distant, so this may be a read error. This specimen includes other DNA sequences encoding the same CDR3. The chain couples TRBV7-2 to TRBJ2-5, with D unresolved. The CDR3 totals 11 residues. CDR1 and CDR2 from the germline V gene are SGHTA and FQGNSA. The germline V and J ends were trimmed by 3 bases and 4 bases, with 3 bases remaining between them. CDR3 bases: TGTGCCAGCAGCTTCCGAGAGACCCAGTACTTC. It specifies CASSFRETQYF.

The CDR3 protein is CASTQVRGRNTGELFF. CDR3 nucleotides: TGTGCCAGCACGCAAGTTCGGGGGAGGAACACCGGGGAGCTGTTTTTT. This chain uses TRBV4-2 with TRBJ2-2, with a tentative D call TRBD2 (6 bases). Germline assignment: CDR1 LGHNA and CDR2 YNFKEQ. V lost 7 bases to trimming and J lost 1 base, with 16 bases between them. The length of the CDR3 is 16 residues.

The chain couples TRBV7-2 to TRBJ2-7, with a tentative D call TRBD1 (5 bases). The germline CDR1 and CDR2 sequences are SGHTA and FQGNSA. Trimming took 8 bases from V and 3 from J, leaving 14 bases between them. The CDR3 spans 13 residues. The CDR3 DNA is TGTGCCAGCCGAAAAGACAGAGACTACGAGCAGTACTTC. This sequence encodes CASRKDRDYEQYF.

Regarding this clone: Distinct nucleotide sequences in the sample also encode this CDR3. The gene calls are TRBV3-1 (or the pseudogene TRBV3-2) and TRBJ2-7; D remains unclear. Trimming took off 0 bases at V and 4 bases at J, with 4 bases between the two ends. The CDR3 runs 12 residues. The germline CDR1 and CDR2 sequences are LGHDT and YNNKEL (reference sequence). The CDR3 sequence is CASSQDRYEQYF. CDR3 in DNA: TGTGCCAGCAGCCAAGATCGTTACGAGCAGTACTTC.